This entry features one TCR beta chain sequence. Antigen unknown. Through a sample-barcoded 5' primer and a J-beta primer mix, a second PCR was run for roughly 7 to 12 cycles. Any given sample supplied a minimum of 2.5 million CDR3-containing paired-end reads. TCRdb redid the calling of the 5' RACE reads with MiXCR, one entry per CDR3 protein. The repertoire consists of roughly 1,500,000 distinct CDR3 sequences, with roughly 32% occurring once and the leading ten covering 10% to 12%. Germline lookup yields CDR1 SGHTA and CDR2 FQGNSA. V lost 6 bases and J 2 bases, leaving 14 bases between the germline ends. The CDR3 contains 15 residues. This sample stems from a study of blood T cells in healthy people across ages. Study details: Roughly one uniquely barcoded beta molecule per two T cells was captured.

The study's findings and limits: Donors of long life had a larger count of naive CD4+ cells and greater diversity than aged donors.

Specimen: blood. The clonotype was recovered from a woman under 40 in good health. The rearrangement joins TRBV7-2 to TRBJ2-1; D possibly corresponds to TRBD1 (6 bases). The CDR3: CASSRDNPPYNEQFF. CDR3 in DNA: TGTGCCAGCAGTCGGGACAACCCCCCCTACAATGAGCAGTTCTTC.